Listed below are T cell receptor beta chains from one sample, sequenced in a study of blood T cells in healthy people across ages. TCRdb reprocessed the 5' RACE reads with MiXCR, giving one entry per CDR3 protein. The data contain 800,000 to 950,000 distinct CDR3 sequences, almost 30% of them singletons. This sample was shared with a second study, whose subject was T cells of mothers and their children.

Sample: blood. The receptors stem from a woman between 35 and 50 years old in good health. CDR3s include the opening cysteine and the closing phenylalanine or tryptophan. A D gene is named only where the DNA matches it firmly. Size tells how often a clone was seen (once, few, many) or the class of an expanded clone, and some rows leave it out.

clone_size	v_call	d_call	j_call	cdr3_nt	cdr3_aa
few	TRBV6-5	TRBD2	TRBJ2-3	TGTGCCAGCAGTTTTACCGGGGGAGGGACAGATACGCAGTATTTT	CASSFTGGGTDTQYF
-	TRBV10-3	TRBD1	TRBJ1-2	TGTGCCATCAGTGACTCGAAGGGGGCCTATGGCTACACCTTC	CAISDSKGAYGYTF
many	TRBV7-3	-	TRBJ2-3	TGCGCCAGCAGCTTGACAGGCCTCGCAGATACGCAGTATTTT	CASSLTGLADTQYF
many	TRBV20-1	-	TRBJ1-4	TGCAGTGCGGCATACAGGGAAACTAATGAAAAACTGTTTTTT	CSAAYRETNEKLFF
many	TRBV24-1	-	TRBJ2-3	TGTGCCACCAGTGATTTGCACAACACAGATACGCAGTATTTT	CATSDLHNTDTQYF
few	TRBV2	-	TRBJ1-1	TGTGCCAGCACCTTTACGAGGGGTTTGGAAACTGAAGCTTTCTTT	CASTFTRGLETEAFF
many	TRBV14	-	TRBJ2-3	TGTGCCAGCAGCCAAGCTCTCTTTCGAGCTACGCAGTATTTT	CASSQALFRATQYF
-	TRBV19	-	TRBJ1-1	TGTGCCAGTACTAAAGGGGAGGCGCGGAACACTGAAGCTTTCTTT	CASTKGEARNTEAFF
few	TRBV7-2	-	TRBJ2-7	TGTGCCAGCAGCCTCTCGGGGACACCCTACGAGCAGTACTTC	CASSLSGTPYEQYF
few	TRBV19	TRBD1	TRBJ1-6	TGTGCCAGTAAGGCACAGGGGCCTAATTCACCCCTCCACTTT	CASKAQGPNSPLHF
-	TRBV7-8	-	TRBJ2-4	TGTGCCAGCAGCTTAGTGGGCGGTGGTCGAAACGTTCAGTACTTC	CASSLVGGGRNVQYF
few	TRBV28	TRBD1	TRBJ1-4	TGTGCCAGCAGTCCGACAGGGAGCGGTGAAAAACTGTTTTTT	CASSPTGSGEKLFF
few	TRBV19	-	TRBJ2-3	TGTGCCAGTAGTACCACTGCTGGGGACACCTACACAGATACGCAGTATTTT	CASSTTAGDTYTDTQYF
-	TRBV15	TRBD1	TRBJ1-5	TGTGCCACCAGCAGAGATTATGACAGGGGACGAGGCAATCAGCCCCAGCATTTT	CATSRDYDRGRGNQPQHF
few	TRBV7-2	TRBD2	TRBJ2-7	TGTGCCAGCAGCTCCCACGGACTAGCGGGGGGCACCTACGAGCAGTACTTC	CASSSHGLAGGTYEQYF
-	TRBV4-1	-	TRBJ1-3	TGCGCCAGCAGCCAAGACGGGGGAGGCGGATCTGGAAACACCATATATTTT	CASSQDGGGGSGNTIYF
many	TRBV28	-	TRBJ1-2	TGTGCCAGCAGTTTTACTGGCTATGGCTACACCTTC	CASSFTGYGYTF
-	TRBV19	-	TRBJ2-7	TGTGCCAGTGTTAATCAGTACTTC	CASVNQYF
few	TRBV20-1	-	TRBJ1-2	TGCAGTGCTAGAGCTCCTTGGGGCTACACCTTC	CSARAPWGYTF
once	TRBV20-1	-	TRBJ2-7	TGCAGTGCTACAGAAAAGGGACCGTTCTACGAGCAGTACTTC	CSATEKGPFYEQYF
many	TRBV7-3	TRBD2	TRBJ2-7	TGTGCCAGCAGCTTAACGGGGACTAGCGGGGGAAGGTACGAGCAGTACTTC	CASSLTGTSGGRYEQYF
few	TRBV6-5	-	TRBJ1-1	TGTGCCAGCAGTTACTCAGACCCGCGGGAGGCTTTCTTT	CASSYSDPREAFF
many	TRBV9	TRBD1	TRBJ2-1	TGTGCCAGCAGCGCGCCGGGACAGCAGGAGCAGTTCTTC	CASSAPGQQEQFF
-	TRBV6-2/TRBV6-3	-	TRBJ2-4	TGTACCAGCAGTGCGACAGGGAGGGGAGCCAAAAACATTCAGTACTTC	CTSSATGRGAKNIQYF
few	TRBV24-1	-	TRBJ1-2	TGTGCCACCAGTGCACGCGGCTATGGCTACACCTTC	CATSARGYGYTF
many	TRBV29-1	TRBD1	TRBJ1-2	TGCAGCGTTGAAAAACAGGGGGCCTATGGCTACACCTTC	CSVEKQGAYGYTF
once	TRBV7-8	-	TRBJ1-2	TGTGCCAGCAGCCGGTGGGAGACTAACTATGGCTACACCTTC	CASSRWETNYGYTF
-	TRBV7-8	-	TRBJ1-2	TGTGCCAGCAGCTTAAGCGCAGGCTGGGGTGATGGCTACACCTTC	CASSLSAGWGDGYTF
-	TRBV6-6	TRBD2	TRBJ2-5	TGTGCCAGCAGTTACCCAGGACTAGAAGAGACCCAGTACTTC	CASSYPGLEETQYF
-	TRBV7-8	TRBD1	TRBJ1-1	TGTGCCTCCCACCCACCCGGGAGGGGGGACAGGACCGGGGCTTTCTTT	CASHPPGRGDRTGAFF
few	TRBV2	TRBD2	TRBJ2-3	TGTGCCAGCAGTGATCCAATTGGCGGGGGGGGCACAGATACGCAGTATTTT	CASSDPIGGGGTDTQYF
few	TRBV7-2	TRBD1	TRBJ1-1	TGTGCCAGCACCAGGACAGGGACGAACACTGAAGCTTTCTTT	CASTRTGTNTEAFF
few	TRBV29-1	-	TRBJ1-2	TGCAGCGTTGTGATCCCTCCCTATGGCTACACCTTC	CSVVIPPYGYTF
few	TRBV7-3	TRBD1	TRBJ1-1	TGTGCCAGCAGCTCCCCAGGGTCAGGGGGGAAAGCTTTCTTT	CASSSPGSGGKAFF
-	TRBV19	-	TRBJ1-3	TGTGCCACAAGACAGGCCGGGGACACCATATATTTT	CATRQAGDTIYF
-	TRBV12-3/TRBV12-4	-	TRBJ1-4	TGTGCCAGCAGAGACAGGCATGAAAAACTGTTTTTT	CASRDRHEKLFF
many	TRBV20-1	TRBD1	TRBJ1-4	TGCAGTGCCTTGGGACAGTCTAATGAAAAACTGTTTTTT	CSALGQSNEKLFF
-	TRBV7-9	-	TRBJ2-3	TGTGCCAGCAGCTTAGTAGGGATGGAGGACACCACAGATACGCAGTATTTT	CASSLVGMEDTTDTQYF
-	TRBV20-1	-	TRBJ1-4	TGCAGTGGATGGCAGGGATTAAATGAAAAACTGTTTTTT	CSGWQGLNEKLFF
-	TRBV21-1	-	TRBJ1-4	TGTGCCAGCCCCCTCTCCGCAACTAATGAAAAACTGTTTTTT	CASPLSATNEKLFF
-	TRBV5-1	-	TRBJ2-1	TGCGCCAGCAGCCTATTAAACTCCGGGCCTTCGAATGAGCAGTTCTTC	CASSLLNSGPSNEQFF
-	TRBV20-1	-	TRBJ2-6	TGCAGTGCTAGATCTCTCTCTGGGGCCAACGTCCTGATTTTC	CSARSLSGANVLIF
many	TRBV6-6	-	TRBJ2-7	TGTGCCAGCAGTTATCCGGGCAGGGCTTACGAGCAGTACTTC	CASSYPGRAYEQYF